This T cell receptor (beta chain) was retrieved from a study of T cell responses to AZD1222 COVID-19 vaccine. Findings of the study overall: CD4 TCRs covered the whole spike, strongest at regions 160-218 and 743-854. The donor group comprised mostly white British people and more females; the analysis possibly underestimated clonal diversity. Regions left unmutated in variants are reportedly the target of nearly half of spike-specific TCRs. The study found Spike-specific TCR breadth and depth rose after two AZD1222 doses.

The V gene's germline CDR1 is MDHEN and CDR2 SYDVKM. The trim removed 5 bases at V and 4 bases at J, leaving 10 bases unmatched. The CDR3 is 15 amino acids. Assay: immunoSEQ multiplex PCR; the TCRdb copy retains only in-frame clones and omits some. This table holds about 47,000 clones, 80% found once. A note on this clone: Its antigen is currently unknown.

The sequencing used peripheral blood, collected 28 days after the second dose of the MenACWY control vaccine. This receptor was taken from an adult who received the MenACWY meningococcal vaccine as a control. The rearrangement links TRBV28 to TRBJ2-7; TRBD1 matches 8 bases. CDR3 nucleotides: TGTGCCAGCAGTCTCTCCGGGACAGGAGGGTACGAGCAGTACTTC. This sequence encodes CASSLSGTGGYEQYF.